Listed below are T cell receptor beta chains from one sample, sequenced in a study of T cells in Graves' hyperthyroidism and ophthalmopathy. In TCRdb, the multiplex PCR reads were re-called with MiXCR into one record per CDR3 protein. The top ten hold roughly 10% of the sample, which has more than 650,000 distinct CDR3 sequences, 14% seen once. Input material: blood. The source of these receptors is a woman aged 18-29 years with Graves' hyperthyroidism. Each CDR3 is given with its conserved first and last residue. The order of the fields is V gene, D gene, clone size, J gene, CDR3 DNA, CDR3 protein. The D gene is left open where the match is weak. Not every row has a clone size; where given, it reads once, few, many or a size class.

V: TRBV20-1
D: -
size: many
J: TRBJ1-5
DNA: TGCAGTGCTAACTACAGAGGAAAGGGGACTCAGCCCCAGCATTTT
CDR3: CSANYRGKGTQPQHF

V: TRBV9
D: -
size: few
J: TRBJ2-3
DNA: TGTGCCAGCAGCGCTCTCAACCGGGGTTTTGATACGCAGTATTTT
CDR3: CASSALNRGFDTQYF

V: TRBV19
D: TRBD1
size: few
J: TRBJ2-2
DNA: TGTGCCAGTAGTATTTGGGCAGGGGGTGGCGGGGAGCTGTTTTTT
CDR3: CASSIWAGGGGELFF

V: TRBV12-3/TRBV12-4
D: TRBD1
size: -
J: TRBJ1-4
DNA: TGTGCCAGCAGTTTACAGGGGGCGAGCAGAAAACTGTTTTTT
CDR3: CASSLQGASRKLFF

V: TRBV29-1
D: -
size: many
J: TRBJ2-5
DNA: TGCAGCGTTGGAGGACAGCAAGAGACCCAGTACTTC
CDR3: CSVGGQQETQYF

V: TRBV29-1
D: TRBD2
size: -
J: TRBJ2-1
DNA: TGCAGCGCGGCGTGGACTAGCGGGAGTACCGATGAGCAGTTCTTC
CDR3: CSAAWTSGSTDEQFF

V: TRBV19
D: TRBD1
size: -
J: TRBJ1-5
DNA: TGTGCCAGTAGTATAGGGGGGGACAGGAGCAATCAGCCCCAGCATTTT
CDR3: CASSIGGDRSNQPQHF

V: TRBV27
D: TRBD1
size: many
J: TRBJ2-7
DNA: TGTGCCAGCAGTTTGGGACAGGGGGCCGAGCAGTACTTC
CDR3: CASSLGQGAEQYF

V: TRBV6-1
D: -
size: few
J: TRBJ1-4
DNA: TGTGCCAGCCTTTTCTCTCCTTTAGGTAGATCTAATGAAAAACTGTTTTTT
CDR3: CASLFSPLGRSNEKLFF

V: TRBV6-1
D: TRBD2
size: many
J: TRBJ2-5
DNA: TGTGCCAGCAGTGAAGAACTAGCGGGAGGAGAGACCCAGTACTTC
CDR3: CASSEELAGGETQYF

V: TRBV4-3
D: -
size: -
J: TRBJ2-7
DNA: TGCGCCAGCAGCCAAGATTACAGGGCGCCCTCCTACGAGCAGTACTTC
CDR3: CASSQDYRAPSYEQYF